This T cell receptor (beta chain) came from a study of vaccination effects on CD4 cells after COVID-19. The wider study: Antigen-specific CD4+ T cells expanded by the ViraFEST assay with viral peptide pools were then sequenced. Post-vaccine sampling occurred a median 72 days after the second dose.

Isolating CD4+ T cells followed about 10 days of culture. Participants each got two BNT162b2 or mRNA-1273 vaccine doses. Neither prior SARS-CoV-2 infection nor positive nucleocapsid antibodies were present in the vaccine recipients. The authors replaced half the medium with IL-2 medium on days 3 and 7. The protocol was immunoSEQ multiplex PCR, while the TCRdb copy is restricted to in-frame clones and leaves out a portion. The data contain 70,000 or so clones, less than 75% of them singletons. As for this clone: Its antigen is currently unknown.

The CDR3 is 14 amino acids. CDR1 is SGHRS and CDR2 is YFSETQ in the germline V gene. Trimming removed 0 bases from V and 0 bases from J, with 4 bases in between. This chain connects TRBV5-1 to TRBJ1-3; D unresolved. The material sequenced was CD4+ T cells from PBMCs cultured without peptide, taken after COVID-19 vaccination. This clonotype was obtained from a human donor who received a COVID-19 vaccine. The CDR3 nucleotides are TGCGCCAGCAGCTTGGACAACTCTGGAAACACCATATATTTT. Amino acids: CASSLDNSGNTIYF. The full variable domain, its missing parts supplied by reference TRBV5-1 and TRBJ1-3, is KAGVTQTPRYLIKTRGQQVTLSCSPISGHRSVSWYQQTPGQGLQFLFEYFSETQRNKGNFPGRFSGRQFSNSRSEMNVSTLELGDSALYLCASSLDNSGNTIYFGEGSWLTVV.